One TCR beta chain is described in this entry. What it binds is unknown. The sample belongs to a study of identical twins. Template switching introduced a universal primer site, and the cDNA bore unique molecular identifiers. TCRdb ran MiXCR on the 5' RACE reads and lists one entry per CDR3 protein. The sample contains 1.5 million to 2 million distinct CDR3 sequences, roughly a third of which appear only once. V gave up 6 bases and J gave up 10 bases, with 9 bases separating them. This CDR3 region has 10 residues. The germline CDR1 and CDR2 sequences are MNHNY and SVGAGI (reference sequence). All donors were healthy, and all were Caucasian. Study-wide results and caveats: Alpha sequences out of frame and shared by twins had excess low generation probability. Models predicted too little out-of-frame TCR alpha sharing in monozygotic twins.

The sample comprised cord blood. This clonotype originated in a newborn girl in good health. The chain combines TRBV6-6 with TRBJ1-1, with no clear D. The CDR3 sequence is CASSLETAFF. The CDR3 region has the DNA TGTGCCAGCAGCCTGGAAACAGCTTTCTTT.